A selection of T cell receptor beta chains follows, all from one sample in a study of T cell responses to AZD1222 COVID-19 vaccine. Sequencing used immunoSEQ multiplex PCR; TCRdb keeps in-frame clones, though not all of them. The table has about 180,000 clones, 85% to 95% seen once. The sample was peripheral blood, taken 28 days after the second dose of the MenACWY control vaccine. These receptors were taken from an adult who received the MenACWY meningococcal vaccine as a control. CDR3s include the opening cysteine and the closing phenylalanine or tryptophan. The D gene is left open where the match is weak.

J gene: TRBJ2-3
D gene: TRBD2
V gene: TRBV5-1
CDR3 DNA: TGCGCCAGCAGCCTGACTAGCGGGGGATCGGATACGCAGTATTTT
CDR3 protein: CASSLTSGGSDTQYF

J gene: TRBJ1-1
D gene: TRBD1
V gene: TRBV27
CDR3 DNA: TGTGCCAGCAGTTTACTCCGGGACAGTGGTAACACTGAAGCTTTCTTT
CDR3 protein: CASSLLRDSGNTEAFF

J gene: TRBJ1-1
D gene: .
V gene: TRBV5-5
CDR3 DNA: TGTGCCAGCAGCTTTTCGGCAGGGAATACTGAAGCTTTCTTT
CDR3 protein: CASSFSAGNTEAFF

J gene: TRBJ1-2
D gene: TRBD1
V gene: TRBV6-6
CDR3 DNA: TGTGCCAGCAGTCTTACAGGGGCAGTACCTCTCACCAACTATGGCTACACCTTC
CDR3 protein: CASSLTGAVPLTNYGYTF

J gene: TRBJ1-6
D gene: TRBD1
V gene: TRBV6-1
CDR3 DNA: TGTGCCAGCAGTGATAGGGACAGCACCTATAATTCACCCCTCCACTTT
CDR3 protein: CASSDRDSTYNSPLHF

J gene: TRBJ1-6
D gene: .
V gene: TRBV7-2
CDR3 DNA: TGTGCCAGCAGCTTAGGACGCGGGACAACTTCACCCCTCCACTTT
CDR3 protein: CASSLGRGTTSPLHF

J gene: TRBJ2-3
D gene: .
V gene: TRBV9
CDR3 DNA: TGTGCCAGCAGCGTAGAGGGGGTCACTGGCACAGATACGCAGTATTTT
CDR3 protein: CASSVEGVTGTDTQYF

J gene: TRBJ2-7
D gene: .
V gene: TRBV10-3
CDR3 DNA: TGTGCCATCAGTGAGGGAACCCTGTACGAGCAGTACTTC
CDR3 protein: CAISEGTLYEQYF

J gene: TRBJ1-1
D gene: .
V gene: TRBV27
CDR3 DNA: TGTGCCAGCCGGGAGGGGTTCATGAACACTGAAGCTTTCTTT
CDR3 protein: CASREGFMNTEAFF

J gene: TRBJ1-1
D gene: TRBD1
V gene: TRBV7-2
CDR3 DNA: TGTGCCAGCAGCGGCGGACAGGGGTTCACTGAAGCTTTCTTT
CDR3 protein: CASSGGQGFTEAFF

J gene: TRBJ2-7
D gene: .
V gene: TRBV12-3/TRBV12-4
CDR3 DNA: TGTGCCAGCAGTCCACGGGGTTTGGAGCAGTACTTC
CDR3 protein: CASSPRGLEQYF

J gene: TRBJ2-6
D gene: .
V gene: TRBV6-5
CDR3 DNA: TGTGCCAGCAGAGTTTACTCTGGGGCCAACGTCCTGACTTTC
CDR3 protein: CASRVYSGANVLTF

J gene: TRBJ2-7
D gene: .
V gene: TRBV11-1
CDR3 DNA: TGTGCCAGCAGCTTTGTGGCAGGGAGCTCCTACGAGCAGTACTTC
CDR3 protein: CASSFVAGSSYEQYF

J gene: TRBJ1-2
D gene: .
V gene: TRBV18
CDR3 DNA: TGTGCCAGCTCACCAGAGGGAACTAACTATGGCTACACCTTC
CDR3 protein: CASSPEGTNYGYTF

J gene: TRBJ1-3
D gene: .
V gene: TRBV2
CDR3 DNA: TGTGCCAGCAGTGGCTCCGGGACACGGAGCTCTGGAAACACCATATATTTT
CDR3 protein: CASSGSGTRSSGNTIYF